The text below deals with one T cell receptor beta chain. What it binds is not known. These data belong to a study of T cells in Graves' hyperthyroidism and ophthalmopathy. In the study overall: Specimen type is peripheral blood, collected at initial diagnosis prior to any treatment. Whole-study findings and limits: For ophthalmopathy, model prediction preceded onset by a median about six months. Blood also carried most thyroid clonotypes expanded above 0.001.

Thyroid ultrasound, orbital computed tomography, clinical symptoms, and serum thyroxine and TRAb underpinned diagnoses. The CDR3 is made up of 16 amino acids. Trimming stripped 0 bases from V and 7 bases from J, with 14 bases between. Germline CDR1 and CDR2: SGHRS and YFSETQ. The TCR beta CDR3 regions underwent amplification using RNA transcripts as the source. The HTBI set primed first-round TCR CDR3 RT-PCR. TCRdb processed the multiplex PCR reads anew with MiXCR; each CDR3 protein has one entry. The sample records fewer than 750,000 distinct CDR3 sequences, roughly 15% being singletons. V is TRBV5-1 and J is TRBJ1-6; D ambiguous. This TCR came from a woman aged 45-65 years with Graves' ophthalmopathy. Sequencing was done on a sample of blood. This CDR3 reads CASSLGQSKVNSPLHF. The CDR3 DNA follows: TGCGCCAGCAGCTTGGGTCAGAGCAAAGTAAATTCACCCCTCCACTTT.